These T cell receptor beta chains were read from a single sample in a study of control samples from healthy donors and cancer patients. Here immunoSEQ multiplex PCR was the method, and the copy in TCRdb shows in-frame clones only, minus some. The sample gives 70,000 to 80,000 clones, about 90% of which show up once; 4% is in the top ten. The specimen was blood. Receptor source: a woman aged 50 to 60 in good health. Both conserved end residues are part of each CDR3. D genes are given only for firm matches. For some rows the clone size is stated as once, few or many, or as a class when expanded; others skip it.

d_call: -; clone_size: -; j_call: TRBJ1-6; v_call: TRBV5-1; cdr3_aa: CASSLGTGRPDSPLHF; cdr3_nt: TGCGCCAGCAGCTTGGGAACAGGGCGCCCCGATTCACCCCTCCACTTT
d_call: -; clone_size: -; j_call: TRBJ2-5; v_call: TRBV30; cdr3_aa: CAWTSLGETQYF; cdr3_nt: TGTGCCTGGACCAGTCTTGGAGAGACCCAGTACTTC
d_call: TRBD1; clone_size: -; j_call: TRBJ2-1; v_call: TRBV28; cdr3_aa: CASRSTGGRGEQFF; cdr3_nt: TGTGCCAGCAGGTCGACAGGGGGTCGGGGTGAGCAGTTCTTC
d_call: TRBD1; clone_size: -; j_call: TRBJ2-5; v_call: TRBV5-1; cdr3_aa: CASSFGPLGTGGAETQYF; cdr3_nt: TGCGCCAGCAGCTTTGGCCCCCTAGGGACAGGGGGCGCCGAGACCCAGTACTTC
d_call: -; clone_size: once; j_call: TRBJ1-1; v_call: TRBV9; cdr3_aa: CASSVDGDTEAFF; cdr3_nt: TGTGCCAGCAGCGTAGATGGGGACACTGAAGCTTTCTTT
d_call: -; clone_size: once; j_call: TRBJ2-3; v_call: TRBV5-1; cdr3_aa: CASSLTGREDTQYF; cdr3_nt: TGCGCCAGCAGCTTGACAGGGAGGGAAGATACGCAGTATTTT
d_call: -; clone_size: -; j_call: TRBJ1-1; v_call: TRBV20-1; cdr3_aa: CSASVGAEAFF; cdr3_nt: TGCAGTGCTAGTGTGGGGGCGGAGGCTTTCTTT
d_call: TRBD2; clone_size: -; j_call: TRBJ2-1; v_call: TRBV19; cdr3_aa: CASSIIFGETGGNEQFF; cdr3_nt: TGTGCCAGTAGTATTATCTTTGGCGAGACGGGAGGCAATGAGCAGTTCTTC
d_call: -; clone_size: -; j_call: TRBJ1-1; v_call: TRBV27; cdr3_aa: CASITFGSGHTEAFF; cdr3_nt: TGTGCCAGCATTACGTTTGGGTCTGGGCACACTGAAGCTTTCTTT
d_call: TRBD1; clone_size: -; j_call: TRBJ2-3; v_call: TRBV5-4; cdr3_aa: CASSFRQGSTDTQYF; cdr3_nt: TGTGCCAGCAGTTTCAGACAGGGGAGCACAGATACGCAGTATTTT
d_call: -; clone_size: -; j_call: TRBJ2-2; v_call: TRBV12-3/TRBV12-4; cdr3_aa: CASSLARGGELFF; cdr3_nt: TGTGCCAGCAGTTTAGCGCGCGGCGGGGAGCTGTTTTTT
d_call: TRBD2; clone_size: -; j_call: TRBJ2-2; v_call: TRBV7-9; cdr3_aa: CASSGTRSAGGVTGELFF; cdr3_nt: TGTGCCAGCAGCGGAACCCGATCAGCGGGAGGGGTCACCGGGGAGCTGTTTTTT
d_call: -; clone_size: once; j_call: TRBJ2-1; v_call: TRBV7-8; cdr3_aa: CASSLEGDYYNEQFF; cdr3_nt: TGTGCCAGCAGCTTAGAGGGCGACTATTACAATGAGCAGTTCTTC
d_call: TRBD1; clone_size: -; j_call: TRBJ1-4; v_call: TRBV28; cdr3_aa: CASSFRQGANEKLFF; cdr3_nt: TGTGCCAGCAGTTTCAGACAGGGGGCTAATGAAAAACTGTTTTTT
d_call: TRBD2; clone_size: -; j_call: TRBJ2-3; v_call: TRBV29-1; cdr3_aa: CSVEEALAVTDTQYF; cdr3_nt: TGCAGCGTTGAAGAAGCCCTAGCGGTTACAGATACGCAGTATTTT
d_call: -; clone_size: -; j_call: TRBJ1-5; v_call: TRBV21-1; cdr3_aa: CASSLGSGGYSNQPQHF; cdr3_nt: TGTGCCAGCAGTTTAGGGTCTGGAGGGTATAGCAATCAGCCCCAGCATTTT
d_call: -; clone_size: -; j_call: TRBJ2-3; v_call: TRBV19; cdr3_aa: CASRLRASSTDTQYF; cdr3_nt: TGTGCCAGTAGATTGAGGGCATCTAGCACAGATACGCAGTATTTT
d_call: -; clone_size: -; j_call: TRBJ1-1; v_call: TRBV4-2; cdr3_aa: CASSQEGGSPNTEAFF; cdr3_nt: TGTGCCAGCAGCCAAGAGGGGGGCTCCCCGAACACTGAAGCTTTCTTT
d_call: -; clone_size: -; j_call: TRBJ2-3; v_call: TRBV7-9; cdr3_aa: CASSFDSRDTQYF; cdr3_nt: TGTGCCAGCAGCTTCGACAGCAGGGATACGCAGTATTTT
d_call: TRBD2; clone_size: once; j_call: TRBJ2-2; v_call: TRBV11-2; cdr3_aa: CASSLIAGYPNTGELFF; cdr3_nt: TGTGCCAGCAGCTTAATAGCGGGCTATCCGAACACCGGGGAGCTGTTTTTT
d_call: TRBD2; clone_size: -; j_call: TRBJ2-3; v_call: TRBV20-1; cdr3_aa: CSASVFSAGVRDTQYF; cdr3_nt: TGCAGTGCTAGTGTCTTTAGCGCGGGGGTCCGGGATACGCAGTATTTT
d_call: -; clone_size: -; j_call: TRBJ2-3; v_call: TRBV9; cdr3_aa: CASSVRPFTDTQYF; cdr3_nt: TGTGCCAGCAGCGTTCGTCCCTTCACAGATACGCAGTATTTT
d_call: TRBD2; clone_size: -; j_call: TRBJ2-1; v_call: TRBV6-5; cdr3_aa: CASSTGTSGYNEQFF; cdr3_nt: TGTGCCAGCAGTACCGGGACTAGCGGCTACAATGAGCAGTTCTTC
d_call: -; clone_size: once; j_call: TRBJ2-6; v_call: TRBV2; cdr3_aa: CASYGPDRRSGANVLTF; cdr3_nt: TGTGCCAGCTACGGCCCCGACAGGCGCTCTGGGGCCAACGTCCTGACTTTC
d_call: TRBD2; clone_size: -; j_call: TRBJ2-7; v_call: TRBV5-8; cdr3_aa: CASSLGASGTQYF; cdr3_nt: TGTGCCAGCAGCTTGGGGGCTAGCGGGACGCAGTACTTC
d_call: -; clone_size: -; j_call: TRBJ1-3; v_call: TRBV9; cdr3_aa: CASSIEGEPYSGNTIYF; cdr3_nt: TGTGCCAGCAGCATAGAAGGGGAGCCTTACTCTGGAAACACCATATATTTT
d_call: -; clone_size: -; j_call: TRBJ1-5; v_call: TRBV15; cdr3_aa: CATRGQNSNQPQHF; cdr3_nt: TGTGCCACCAGAGGACAGAATAGCAATCAGCCCCAGCATTTT
d_call: -; clone_size: -; j_call: TRBJ1-2; v_call: TRBV19; cdr3_aa: CASSIFQAPNYGYTF; cdr3_nt: TGTGCCAGTAGTATCTTTCAAGCCCCCAACTATGGCTACACCTTC
d_call: -; clone_size: -; j_call: TRBJ2-3; v_call: TRBV27; cdr3_aa: CASRPGSTDTQYF; cdr3_nt: TGTGCCAGCAGACCCGGGAGCACAGATACGCAGTATTTT
d_call: TRBD1; clone_size: -; j_call: TRBJ2-1; v_call: TRBV6-5; cdr3_aa: CASSRGGQGRNEQFF; cdr3_nt: TGTGCCAGCAGTAGGGGGGGACAGGGGCGCAATGAGCAGTTCTTC
d_call: -; clone_size: -; j_call: TRBJ1-2; v_call: TRBV5-8; cdr3_aa: CASSFGGALGYGYTF; cdr3_nt: TGTGCCAGCAGCTTCGGGGGGGCGCTTGGCTATGGCTACACCTTC
d_call: -; clone_size: -; j_call: TRBJ2-3; v_call: TRBV12-3/TRBV12-4; cdr3_aa: CASSTQDTQYF; cdr3_nt: TGTGCCAGCAGTACCCAAGATACGCAGTATTTT
d_call: -; clone_size: -; j_call: TRBJ2-6; v_call: TRBV5-4; cdr3_aa: CASSPPGGGFGANVLTF; cdr3_nt: TGTGCCAGCAGCCCCCCCGGTGGAGGGTTCGGGGCCAACGTCCTGACTTTC
d_call: -; clone_size: -; j_call: TRBJ1-5; v_call: TRBV19; cdr3_aa: CASTIRAFGPQHF; cdr3_nt: TGTGCCAGTACCATCAGGGCTTTCGGGCCCCAGCATTTT
d_call: TRBD1; clone_size: -; j_call: TRBJ2-5; v_call: TRBV2; cdr3_aa: CASSPTGVETQYF; cdr3_nt: TGTGCCAGCAGTCCAACAGGGGTCGAGACCCAGTACTTC
d_call: TRBD2; clone_size: -; j_call: TRBJ2-3; v_call: TRBV4-2; cdr3_aa: CASSQDLSGRGTDTQYF; cdr3_nt: TGTGCCAGCAGCCAAGATCTTAGCGGGAGAGGCACAGATACGCAGTATTTT
d_call: -; clone_size: -; j_call: TRBJ1-1; v_call: TRBV24-1; cdr3_aa: CATSDGPTGLKAFF; cdr3_nt: TGTGCCACCAGTGACGGCCCAACCGGGTTAAAAGCTTTCTTT
d_call: TRBD1; clone_size: -; j_call: TRBJ2-1; v_call: TRBV7-2; cdr3_aa: CASSRTGGEQFF; cdr3_nt: TGTGCCAGCAGCCGTACAGGGGGTGAGCAGTTCTTC
d_call: TRBD1; clone_size: -; j_call: TRBJ1-1; v_call: TRBV2; cdr3_aa: CASTADRGTEAFF; cdr3_nt: TGTGCCAGCACCGCAGACAGGGGCACTGAAGCTTTCTTT
d_call: -; clone_size: -; j_call: TRBJ1-1; v_call: TRBV7-9; cdr3_aa: CASSTGGITEAFF; cdr3_nt: TGTGCCAGCAGTACTGGGGGGATCACTGAAGCTTTCTTT
d_call: -; clone_size: -; j_call: TRBJ2-7; v_call: TRBV19; cdr3_aa: CASSISKGPPSYEQYF; cdr3_nt: TGTGCCAGTAGTATATCGAAGGGCCCGCCCTCCTACGAGCAGTACTTC
d_call: TRBD1; clone_size: -; j_call: TRBJ2-4; v_call: TRBV7-3; cdr3_aa: CASSSRDRANIQYF; cdr3_nt: TGTGCCAGCAGCTCCCGGGACAGGGCAAACATTCAGTACTTC
d_call: TRBD2; clone_size: -; j_call: TRBJ2-6; v_call: TRBV4-1; cdr3_aa: CASSPRLGTSGSFISGANVLTF; cdr3_nt: TGCGCCAGCAGCCCGAGGTTGGGGACTAGCGGGAGTTTTATCTCTGGGGCCAACGTCCTGACTTTC
d_call: TRBD1; clone_size: -; j_call: TRBJ1-1; v_call: TRBV10-3; cdr3_aa: CAISEATGGQHEAFF; cdr3_nt: TGTGCCATCAGTGAGGCTACTGGGGGACAGCACGAAGCTTTCTTT
d_call: -; clone_size: once; j_call: TRBJ2-7; v_call: TRBV12-3/TRBV12-4; cdr3_aa: CASSLTLAYEQYF; cdr3_nt: TGTGCCAGCAGTTTGACCTTAGCCTACGAGCAGTACTTC
d_call: -; clone_size: few; j_call: TRBJ1-6; v_call: TRBV4-1; cdr3_aa: CASSQVHARASPLHF; cdr3_nt: TGCGCCAGCAGCCAAGTACATGCTAGGGCTTCACCCCTCCACTTT
d_call: -; clone_size: -; j_call: TRBJ2-5; v_call: TRBV11-2; cdr3_aa: CASSSGETQYF; cdr3_nt: TGTGCCAGCAGCAGTGGGGAGACCCAGTACTTC
d_call: -; clone_size: -; j_call: TRBJ1-6; v_call: TRBV9; cdr3_aa: CASSPEVGGTNSPLHF; cdr3_nt: TGTGCCAGCAGCCCGGAGGTAGGGGGGACTAATTCACCCCTCCACTTT
d_call: -; clone_size: -; j_call: TRBJ2-4; v_call: TRBV5-1; cdr3_aa: CASSLALSGGVAKNIQYF; cdr3_nt: TGCGCCAGCAGCTTGGCCCTCTCCGGGGGAGTAGCCAAAAACATTCAGTACTTC
d_call: TRBD1; clone_size: -; j_call: TRBJ2-5; v_call: TRBV2; cdr3_aa: CASPDRVQETQYF; cdr3_nt: TGTGCCAGCCCAGACAGGGTACAAGAGACCCAGTACTTC
d_call: -; clone_size: -; j_call: TRBJ2-3; v_call: TRBV28; cdr3_aa: CASSSPGLTEDDTQYF; cdr3_nt: TGTGCCAGCAGTTCACCAGGGCTTACGGAGGACGATACGCAGTATTTT
d_call: -; clone_size: -; j_call: TRBJ2-1; v_call: TRBV21-1; cdr3_aa: CASRGLAGANEQFF; cdr3_nt: TGTGCCAGCAGGGGACTAGCGGGAGCTAATGAGCAGTTCTTC
d_call: -; clone_size: few; j_call: TRBJ1-2; v_call: TRBV19; cdr3_aa: CASTGSTNLYGYTF; cdr3_nt: TGTGCCAGTACAGGTTCCACCAATCTCTATGGCTACACCTTC